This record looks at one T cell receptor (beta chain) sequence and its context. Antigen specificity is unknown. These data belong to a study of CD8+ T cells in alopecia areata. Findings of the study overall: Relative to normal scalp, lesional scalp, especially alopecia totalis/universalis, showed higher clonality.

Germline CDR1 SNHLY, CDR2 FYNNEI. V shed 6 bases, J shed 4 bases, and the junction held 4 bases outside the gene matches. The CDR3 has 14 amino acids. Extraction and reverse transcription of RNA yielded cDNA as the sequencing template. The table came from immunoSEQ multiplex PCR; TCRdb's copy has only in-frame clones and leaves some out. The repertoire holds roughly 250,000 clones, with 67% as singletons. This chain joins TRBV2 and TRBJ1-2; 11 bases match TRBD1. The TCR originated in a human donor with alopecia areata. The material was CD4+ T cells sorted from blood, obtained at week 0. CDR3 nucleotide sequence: TGTGCCAGCAGGACCGGGACAGGGGGCTATGGCTACACCTTC. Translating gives CASRTGTGGYGYTF.